The T cell receptor beta chain described here comes from a study of identical twins. Broader study findings: Shared out-of-frame alpha sequences (those common to twins) showed excess low generation probability.

This clonotype was counted ten times or more. Antigen unknown. The donor group consisted entirely of healthy Caucasians. MiXCR, applied by TCRdb to the 5' RACE reads, yields one record per CDR3 protein. The sample yields 550,000 to 800,000 distinct CDR3 sequences, around 7.5% seen once. The CDR3 runs 15 residues. The V and J ends lost 6 bases and 0 bases respectively, with 12 bases between them. The sample was also reused in another study, on yellow fever vaccine responses in identical twins.

The TCR comes from a young woman in good health. Material: PBMCs. The chain employs TRBV12-3 or TRBV12-4 and TRBJ1-5; D might be TRBD1 (6 bases). CDR3 bases: TGTGCCAGCAGCCTAAAGGGGGATAGCAATCAGCCCCAGCATTTT. This translates into CASSLKGDSNQPQHF.